Following are 3 T cell receptor beta chains from one sample sequenced in a study of blood T cell repertoires in COVID-19. TCRdb's table, derived via immunoSEQ multiplex PCR, lists solely in-frame clones and lacks some. The sample carries a few hundred thousand clones, over 75% recorded once. Material for sequencing was peripheral blood. The receptors originated from a man in his fifties or sixties with acute or convalescent COVID-19.

The V call is TRBV18, the J call TRBJ2-4; D might be TRBD1 (6 bases). In germline, CDR1 is KGHSH, CDR2 LQKENI. Trimming took 5 bases from V and 7 from J, leaving 15 bases between them. The CDR3 spans 14 residues. The CDR3 sequence: CASSSNRDENIQYF. CDR3 nucleotide sequence: TGTGCCAGCTCATCAAACAGGGACGAGAACATTCAGTACTTC.

The chain is built from TRBV7-9 and TRBJ2-5; D is ambiguous. From germline, CDR1 is SEHNR and CDR2 FQNEAQ (reference sequence). This CDR3 has 15 amino acids. The V end was cut by 5 bases, the J end by 2 bases, with 15 bases between. The DNA of the CDR3 is TGTGCCAGCAGCCTTTGGTTAGCCGCACAAGAGACCCAGTACTTC. It specifies CASSLWLAAQETQYF.

CDR3 sequence reads: CASSSRAGGTEAFF. The DNA for the CDR3 is TGTGCCAGCAGCTCGCGGGCAGGAGGCACTGAAGCTTTCTTT. V gene TRBV7-9 combines with J gene TRBJ1-1; D gene uncertain. CDR1 and CDR2 (germline): SEHNR, FQNEAQ (reference sequence). CDR3 length equals 14 residues. Trimming took 4 bases from V and 4 from J, leaving 13 bases between them.